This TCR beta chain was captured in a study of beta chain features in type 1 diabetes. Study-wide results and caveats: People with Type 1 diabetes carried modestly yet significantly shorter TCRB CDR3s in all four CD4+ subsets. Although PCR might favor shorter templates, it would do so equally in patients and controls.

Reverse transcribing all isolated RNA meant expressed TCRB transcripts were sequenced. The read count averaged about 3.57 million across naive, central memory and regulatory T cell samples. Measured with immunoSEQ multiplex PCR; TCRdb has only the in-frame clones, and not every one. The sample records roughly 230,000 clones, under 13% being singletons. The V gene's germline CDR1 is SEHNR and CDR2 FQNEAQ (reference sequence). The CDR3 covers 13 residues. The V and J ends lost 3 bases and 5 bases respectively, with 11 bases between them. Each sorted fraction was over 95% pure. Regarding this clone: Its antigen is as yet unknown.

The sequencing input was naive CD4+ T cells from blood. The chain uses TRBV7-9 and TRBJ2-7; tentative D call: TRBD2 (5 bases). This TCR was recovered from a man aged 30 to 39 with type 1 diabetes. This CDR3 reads CASSFVEGHEQYF. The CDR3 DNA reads TGTGCCAGCAGCTTTGTTGAGGGTCACGAGCAGTACTTC.